The T cell receptor (beta chain) described here comes from a study of blood T cell repertoires in COVID-19. As for the study in general: Sources were T cells, B-cell-depleted T cells, or PBMCs; the material itself was cDNA or gDNA.

In the original workflow: Nucleated cell number was recorded as an estimate derived from reference gene primer amplification. Generated by immunoSEQ multiplex PCR, the TCRdb table keeps only in-frame clones and is missing some. The DNA was the basis for D and trimming; V, J and clone size are from that table. Of some 170,000 clones detected, 82% appear once; the ten largest clones hold roughly 9.1%. J was trimmed by 6 bases and V by 7 bases; bases with no gene match: 10. The V gene's germline CDR1 is MNHNY and CDR2 SVGAGI (reference sequence). The CDR3 loop spans 14 amino acids. This clone turned up a few times.

The sequenced material came from peripheral blood. This TCR was recovered from a woman between 70 and 85 years old with acute or convalescent COVID-19. The V call is TRBV6-6, the J call TRBJ2-7; 9 bases align to TRBD1. CDR3 sequence reads: CASKWTGESTEQYF. The CDR3 DNA reads TGTGCCAGCAAATGGACAGGGGAGTCTACCGAGCAGTACTTC.